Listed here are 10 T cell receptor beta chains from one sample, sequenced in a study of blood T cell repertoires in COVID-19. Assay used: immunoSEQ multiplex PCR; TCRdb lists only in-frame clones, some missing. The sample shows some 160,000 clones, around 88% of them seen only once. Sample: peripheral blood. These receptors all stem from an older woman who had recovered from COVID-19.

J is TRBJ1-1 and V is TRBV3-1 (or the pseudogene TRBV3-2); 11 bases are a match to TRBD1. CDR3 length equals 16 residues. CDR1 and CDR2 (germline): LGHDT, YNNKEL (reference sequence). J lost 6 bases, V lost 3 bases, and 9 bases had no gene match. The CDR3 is CASSQGDRGLGAEAFF. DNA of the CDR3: TGTGCCAGCAGCCAGGGGGACAGGGGGTTAGGGGCTGAAGCTTTCTTT.

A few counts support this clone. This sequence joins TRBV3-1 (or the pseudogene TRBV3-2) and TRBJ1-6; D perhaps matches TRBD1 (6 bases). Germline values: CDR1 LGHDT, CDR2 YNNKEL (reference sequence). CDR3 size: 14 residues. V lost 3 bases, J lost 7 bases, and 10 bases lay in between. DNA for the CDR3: TGTGCCAGCAGCCACCGACAGGAGAATTCACCCCTCCACTTT. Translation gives CASSHRQENSPLHF.

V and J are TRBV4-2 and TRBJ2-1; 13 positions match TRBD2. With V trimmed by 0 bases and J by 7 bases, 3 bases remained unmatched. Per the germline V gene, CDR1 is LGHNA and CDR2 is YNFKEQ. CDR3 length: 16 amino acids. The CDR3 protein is CASSQDWTSGSNEQFF. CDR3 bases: TGTGCCAGCAGCCAAGATTGGACTAGCGGGAGTAATGAGCAGTTCTTC.

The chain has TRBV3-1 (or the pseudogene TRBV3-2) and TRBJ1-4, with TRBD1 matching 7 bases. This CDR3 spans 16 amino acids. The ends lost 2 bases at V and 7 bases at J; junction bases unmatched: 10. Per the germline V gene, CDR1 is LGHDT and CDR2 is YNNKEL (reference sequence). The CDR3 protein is CASSQMTGIEGEKLFF. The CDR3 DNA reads TGTGCCAGCAGCCAAATGACAGGGATTGAGGGTGAAAAACTGTTTTTT.

The CDR3: CASSSPQRSSYNEQFF. The CDR3 nucleotides are TGTGCCAGTAGTAGCCCCCAGCGGAGCTCCTACAATGAGCAGTTCTTC. The chain uses TRBV19 and TRBJ2-1; D possibly corresponds to TRBD2 (5 bases). CDR1 and CDR2 from the germline V gene are LNHDA and SQIVND (reference sequence). V gave up 4 bases and J gave up 0 bases, with 13 bases separating them. There are 16 residues in the CDR3. Full variable domain (missing parts from reference TRBV19 and TRBJ2-1): DGGITQSPKYLFRKEGQNVTLSCEQNLNHDAMYWYRQDPGQGLRLIYYSQIVNDFQKGDIAEGYSVSREKKESFPLTVTSAQKNPTAFYLCASSSPQRSSYNEQFFGPGTRLTVL.

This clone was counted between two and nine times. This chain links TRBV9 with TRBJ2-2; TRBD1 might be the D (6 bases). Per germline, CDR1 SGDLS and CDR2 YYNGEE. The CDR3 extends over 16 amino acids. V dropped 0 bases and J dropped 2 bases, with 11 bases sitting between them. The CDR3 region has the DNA TGTGCCAGCAGCGTAGACCGGACAGCCAACACCGGGGAGCTGTTTTTT. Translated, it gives CASSVDRTANTGELFF. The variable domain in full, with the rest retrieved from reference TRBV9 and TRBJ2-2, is DSGVTQTPKHLITATGQRVTLRCSPRSGDLSVYWYQQSLDQGLQFLIQYYNGEERAKGNILERFSAQQFPDLHSELNLSSLELGDSALYFCASSVDRTANTGELFFGEGSRLTVL.

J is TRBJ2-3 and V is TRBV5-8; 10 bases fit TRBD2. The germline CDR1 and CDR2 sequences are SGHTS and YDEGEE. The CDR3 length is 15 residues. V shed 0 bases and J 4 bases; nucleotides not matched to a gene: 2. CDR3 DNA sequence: TGTGCCAGCAGCTTGGGGACTAGCGGCGCAGATACGCAGTATTTT. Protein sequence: CASSLGTSGADTQYF.

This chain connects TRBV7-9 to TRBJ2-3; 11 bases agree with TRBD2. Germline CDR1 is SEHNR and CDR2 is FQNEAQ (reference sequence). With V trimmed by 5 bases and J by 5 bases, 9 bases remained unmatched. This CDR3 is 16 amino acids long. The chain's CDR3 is CASSPPTGLAEDTQYF. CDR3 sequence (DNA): TGTGCCAGCAGCCCGCCCACGGGACTAGCGGAAGATACGCAGTATTTT.

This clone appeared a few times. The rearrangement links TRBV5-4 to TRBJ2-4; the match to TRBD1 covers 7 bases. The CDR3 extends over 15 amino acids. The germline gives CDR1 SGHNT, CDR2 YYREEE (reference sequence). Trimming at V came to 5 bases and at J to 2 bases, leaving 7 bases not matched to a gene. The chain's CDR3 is CASRPSGQTKNIQYF. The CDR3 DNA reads TGTGCCAGCAGACCATCGGGACAGACCAAAAACATTCAGTACTTC.

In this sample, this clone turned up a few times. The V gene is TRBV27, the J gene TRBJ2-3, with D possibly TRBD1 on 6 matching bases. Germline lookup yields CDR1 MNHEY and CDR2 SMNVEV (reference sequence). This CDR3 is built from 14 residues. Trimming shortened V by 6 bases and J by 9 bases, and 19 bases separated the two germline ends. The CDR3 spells CASSSGQGTGTQYF. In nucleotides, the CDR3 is TGTGCCAGCAGCTCGGGACAAGGGACCGGGACGCAGTATTTT.